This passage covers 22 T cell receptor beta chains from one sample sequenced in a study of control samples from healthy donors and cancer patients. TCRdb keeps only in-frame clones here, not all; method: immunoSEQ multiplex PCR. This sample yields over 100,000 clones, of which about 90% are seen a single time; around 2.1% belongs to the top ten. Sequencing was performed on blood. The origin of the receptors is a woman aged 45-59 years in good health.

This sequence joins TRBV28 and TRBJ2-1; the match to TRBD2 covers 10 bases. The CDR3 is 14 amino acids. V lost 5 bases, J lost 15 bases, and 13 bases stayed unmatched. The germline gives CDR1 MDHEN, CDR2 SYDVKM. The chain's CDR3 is CASSPNRGAGGVFF. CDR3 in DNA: TGTGCCAGCAGTCCCAACCGAGGAGCGGGAGGGGTGTTCTTC.

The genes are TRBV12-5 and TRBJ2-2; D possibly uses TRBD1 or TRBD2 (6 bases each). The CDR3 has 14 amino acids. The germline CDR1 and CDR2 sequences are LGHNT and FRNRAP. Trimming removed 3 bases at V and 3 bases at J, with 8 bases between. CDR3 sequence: CASGLGGYTGELFF. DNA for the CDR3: TGTGCTAGTGGTTTAGGGGGGTACACCGGGGAGCTGTTTTTT. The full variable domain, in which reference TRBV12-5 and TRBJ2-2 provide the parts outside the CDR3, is DARVTQTPRHKVTEMGQEVTMRCQPILGHNTVFWYRQTMMQGLELLAYFRNRAPLDDSGMPKDRFSAEMPDATLATLKIQPSEPRDSAVYFCASGLGGYTGELFFGEGSRLTVL.

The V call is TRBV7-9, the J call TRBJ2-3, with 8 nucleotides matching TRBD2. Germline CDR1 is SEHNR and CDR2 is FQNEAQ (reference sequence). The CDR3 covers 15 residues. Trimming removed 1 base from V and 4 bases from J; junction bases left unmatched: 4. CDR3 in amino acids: CASSLEGAGADTQYF. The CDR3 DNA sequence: TGTGCCAGCAGCTTAGAGGGAGCGGGGGCAGATACGCAGTATTTT.

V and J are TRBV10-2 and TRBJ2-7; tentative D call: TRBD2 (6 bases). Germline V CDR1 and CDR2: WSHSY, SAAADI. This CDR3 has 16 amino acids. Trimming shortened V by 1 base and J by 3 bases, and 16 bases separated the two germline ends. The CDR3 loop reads CASSEWGDWLIYEQYF. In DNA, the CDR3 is TGCGCCAGCAGTGAGTGGGGGGACTGGCTAATCTACGAGCAGTACTTC.

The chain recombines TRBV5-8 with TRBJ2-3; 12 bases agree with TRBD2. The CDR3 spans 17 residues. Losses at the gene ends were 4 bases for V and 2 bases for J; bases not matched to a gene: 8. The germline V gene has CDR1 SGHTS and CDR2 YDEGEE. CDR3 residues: CASSRPTSGGLTDTQYF. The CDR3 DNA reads TGTGCCAGCAGCCGCCCCACTAGCGGGGGGCTCACAGATACGCAGTATTTT.

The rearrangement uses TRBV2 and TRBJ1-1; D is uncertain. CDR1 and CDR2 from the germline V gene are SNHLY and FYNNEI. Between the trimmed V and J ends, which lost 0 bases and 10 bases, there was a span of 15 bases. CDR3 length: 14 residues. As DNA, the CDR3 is TGTGCCAGCAGTGAAGCAGCCCCGGCCTTGGGAGCTTTCTTT. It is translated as CASSEAAPALGAFF.

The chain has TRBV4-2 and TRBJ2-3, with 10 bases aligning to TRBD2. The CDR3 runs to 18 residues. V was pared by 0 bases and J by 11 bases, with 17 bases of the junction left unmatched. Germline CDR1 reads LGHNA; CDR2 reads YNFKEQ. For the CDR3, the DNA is TGTGCCAGCAGCCAAGATGACACTAGCGGGGACACTTCCGAGGGGCAGTATTTT. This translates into CASSQDDTSGDTSEGQYF.

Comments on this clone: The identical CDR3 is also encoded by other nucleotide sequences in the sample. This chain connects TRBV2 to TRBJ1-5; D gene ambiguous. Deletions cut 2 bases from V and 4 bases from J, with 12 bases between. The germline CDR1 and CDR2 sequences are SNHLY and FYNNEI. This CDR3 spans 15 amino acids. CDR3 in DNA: TGTGCCAGCAGTGAATCTCCCTTGGCAAATCAGCCCCAGCATTTT. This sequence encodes CASSESPLANQPQHF.

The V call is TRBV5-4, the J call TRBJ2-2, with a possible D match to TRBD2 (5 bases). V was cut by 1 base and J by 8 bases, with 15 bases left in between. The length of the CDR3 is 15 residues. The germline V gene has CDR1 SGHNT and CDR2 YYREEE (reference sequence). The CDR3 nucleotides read TGTGCCAGCAGCTTGCGCGGACTCCCCGCGGGGGAGCTGTTTTTT. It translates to CASSLRGLPAGELFF.

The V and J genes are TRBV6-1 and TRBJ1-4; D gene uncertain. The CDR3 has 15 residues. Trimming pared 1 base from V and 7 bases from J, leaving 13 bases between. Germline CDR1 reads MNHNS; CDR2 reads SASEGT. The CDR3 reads CASSEGPGLSEKLFF. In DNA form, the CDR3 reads TGTGCCAGCAGTGAAGGTCCGGGGTTGAGTGAAAAACTGTTTTTT.

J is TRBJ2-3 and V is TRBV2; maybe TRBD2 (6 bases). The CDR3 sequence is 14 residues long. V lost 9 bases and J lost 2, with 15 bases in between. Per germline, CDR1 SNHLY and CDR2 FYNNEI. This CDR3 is CASRDFPITDTQYF. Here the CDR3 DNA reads TGTGCCAGTAGGGACTTCCCCATCACAGATACGCAGTATTTT.

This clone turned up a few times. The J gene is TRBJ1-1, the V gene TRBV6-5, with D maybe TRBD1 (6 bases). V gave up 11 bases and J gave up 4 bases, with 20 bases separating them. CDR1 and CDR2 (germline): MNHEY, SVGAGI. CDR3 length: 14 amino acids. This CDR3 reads CAARGLQGGTEAFF. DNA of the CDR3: TGTGCCGCTAGGGGGTTGCAGGGAGGCACTGAAGCTTTCTTT.

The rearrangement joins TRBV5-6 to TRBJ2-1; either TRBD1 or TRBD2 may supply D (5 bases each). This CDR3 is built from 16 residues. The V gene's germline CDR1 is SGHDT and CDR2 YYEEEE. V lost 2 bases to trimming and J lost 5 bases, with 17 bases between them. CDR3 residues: CASSFRGAHLNNEQFF. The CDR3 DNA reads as TGTGCCAGCAGCTTTAGAGGGGCGCATCTAAACAATGAGCAGTTCTTC.

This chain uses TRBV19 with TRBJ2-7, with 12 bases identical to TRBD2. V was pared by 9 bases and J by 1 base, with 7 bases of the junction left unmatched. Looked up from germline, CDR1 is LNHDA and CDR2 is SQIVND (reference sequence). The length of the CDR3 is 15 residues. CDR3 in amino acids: CASASGGAGSYEQYF. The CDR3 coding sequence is TGTGCCAGCGCTAGCGGGGGGGCCGGGTCCTACGAGCAGTACTTC. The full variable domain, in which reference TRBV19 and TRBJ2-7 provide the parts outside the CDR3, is DGGITQSPKYLFRKEGQNVTLSCEQNLNHDAMYWYRQDPGQGLRLIYYSQIVNDFQKGDIAEGYSVSREKKESFPLTVTSAQKNPTAFYLCASASGGAGSYEQYFGPGTRLTVT.

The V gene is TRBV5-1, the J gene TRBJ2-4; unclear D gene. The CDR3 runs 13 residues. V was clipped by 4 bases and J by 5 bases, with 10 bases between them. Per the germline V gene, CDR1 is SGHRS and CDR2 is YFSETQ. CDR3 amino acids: CASSPSGENIQYF. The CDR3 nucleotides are TGCGCCAGCAGCCCTAGTGGGGAAAACATTCAGTACTTC.

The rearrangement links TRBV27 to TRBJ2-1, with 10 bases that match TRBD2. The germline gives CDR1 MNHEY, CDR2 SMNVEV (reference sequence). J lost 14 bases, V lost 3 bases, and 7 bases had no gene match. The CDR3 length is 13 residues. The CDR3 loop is CASSLASGRIKFF. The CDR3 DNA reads TGTGCCAGCAGTTTGGCTAGCGGGAGAATAAAGTTCTTC.

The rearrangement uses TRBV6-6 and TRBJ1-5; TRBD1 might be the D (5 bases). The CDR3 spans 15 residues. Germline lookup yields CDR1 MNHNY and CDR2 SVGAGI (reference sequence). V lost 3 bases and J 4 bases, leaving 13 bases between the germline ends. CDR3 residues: CASSYSDRPNQPQHF. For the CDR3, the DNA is TGTGCCAGCAGTTATTCCGACAGACCTAATCAGCCCCAGCATTTT.

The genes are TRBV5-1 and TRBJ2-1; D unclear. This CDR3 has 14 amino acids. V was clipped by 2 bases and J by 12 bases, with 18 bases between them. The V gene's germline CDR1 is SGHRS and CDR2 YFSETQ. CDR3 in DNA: TGCGCCAGCAGCTTAATCCCTGAGGCAGCAGGGCAGTTCTTC. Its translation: CASSLIPEAAGQFF. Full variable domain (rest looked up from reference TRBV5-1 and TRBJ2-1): KAGVTQTPRYLIKTRGQQVTLSCSPISGHRSVSWYQQTPGQGLQFLFEYFSETQRNKGNFPGRFSGRQFSNSRSEMNVSTLELGDSALYLCASSLIPEAAGQFFGPGTRLTVL.

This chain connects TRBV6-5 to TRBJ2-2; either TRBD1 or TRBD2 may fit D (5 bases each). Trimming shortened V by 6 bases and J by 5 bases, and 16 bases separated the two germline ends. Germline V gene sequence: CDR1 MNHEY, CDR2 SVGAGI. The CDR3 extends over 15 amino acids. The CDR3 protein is CASREGRPQTGELFF. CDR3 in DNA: TGTGCCAGCAGAGAGGGACGGCCCCAAACCGGGGAGCTGTTTTTT.

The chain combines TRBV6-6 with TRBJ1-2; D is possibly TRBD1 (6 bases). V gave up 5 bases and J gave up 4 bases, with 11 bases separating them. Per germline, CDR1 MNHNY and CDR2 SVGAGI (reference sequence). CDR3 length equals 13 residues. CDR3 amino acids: CASSAGQFYGYTF. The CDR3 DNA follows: TGTGCCAGCAGTGCCGGACAGTTCTATGGCTACACCTTC.

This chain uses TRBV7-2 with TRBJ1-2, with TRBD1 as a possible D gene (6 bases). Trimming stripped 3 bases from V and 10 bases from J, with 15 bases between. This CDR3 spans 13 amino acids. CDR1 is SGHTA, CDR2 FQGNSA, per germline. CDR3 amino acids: CASSFSSGHHYTF. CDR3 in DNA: TGTGCCAGCAGCTTTTCCTCGGGACACCACTACACCTTC.

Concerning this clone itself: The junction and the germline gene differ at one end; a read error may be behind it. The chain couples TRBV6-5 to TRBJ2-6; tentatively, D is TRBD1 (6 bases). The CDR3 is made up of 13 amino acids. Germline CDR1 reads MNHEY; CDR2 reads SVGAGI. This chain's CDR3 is CAGRGPGANVLTF. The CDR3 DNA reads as TGTGCCGGCAGGGGTCCTGGGGCCAACGTCCTGACTTTC.